The 3 T cell receptor beta chains in this list originate from one sample, sequenced in a study of T-cell reconstitution after alpha-beta-depleted transplantation in children. It was with unique molecular identifiers that the TCRbeta library was prepared. Using its own MiXCR run on the PCR reads, TCRdb lists one record per CDR3 protein. The sample consists of about 1,000,000 distinct CDR3 sequences, around 30% of them appearing once. Material: PBMCs, mostly from graft donor cells, obtained 360 days after TCRalphabeta/CD19-depleted stem cell transplant. The receptors were gathered from a boy younger than two who had a stem cell transplant for SCID, so the T cells may come from the graft donor.

This clonotype came up a few times. The gene calls are TRBV20-1 and TRBJ2-1; 11 bases are a match to TRBD2. V trimming: 0 bases; J trimming: 7 bases; junction bases outside the gene matches: 5. Germline V lookup: CDR1 DFQATT, CDR2 SNEGSKA (reference sequence). This CDR3 is 15 amino acids long. CDR3 sequence (DNA): TGCAGTGCTAGAGATTTGACTAGCGGGGTAAATGAGCAGTTCTTC. Amino acids: CSARDLTSGVNEQFF.

The CDR3 is CSATMGPYEQYF. The CDR3 DNA reads TGCAGTGCTACGATGGGGCCTTACGAGCAGTACTTC. This sequence joins TRBV20-1 and TRBJ2-7; TRBD1 might be the D (5 bases). CDR3 length: 12 amino acids. Trimming removed 4 bases from V and 4 bases from J, with 11 bases in between. CDR1 and CDR2 (germline): DFQATT, SNEGSKA (reference sequence).

The chain joins TRBV7-6 to TRBJ2-7, with 8 bases identical to TRBD1. CDR1 and CDR2 (germline): SGHVS, FNYEAQ. With 6 bases clipped from V and 6 bases from J, the junction kept 10 bases outside the gene matches. This CDR3 is built from 14 residues. The CDR3 protein is CASSSGTGPSEQYF. The CDR3 coding sequence is TGTGCCAGCAGTTCCGGGACAGGCCCAAGCGAGCAGTACTTC.